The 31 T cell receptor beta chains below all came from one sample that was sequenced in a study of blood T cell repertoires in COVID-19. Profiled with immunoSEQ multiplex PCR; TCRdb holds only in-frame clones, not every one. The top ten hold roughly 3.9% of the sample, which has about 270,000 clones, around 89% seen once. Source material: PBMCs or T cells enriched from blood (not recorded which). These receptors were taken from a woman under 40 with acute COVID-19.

CDR3 sequence reads: CSVDGLGTGMRDIQYF. The CDR3 nucleotides read TGCAGCGTTGATGGTTTAGGGACAGGGATGAGGGACATTCAGTACTTC. The chain links TRBV29-1 to TRBJ2-4; TRBD1 matches 9 bases. This CDR3 has 16 residues. Germline-derived CDR1 and CDR2 are SQVTM and ANQGSEA. With V trimmed by 3 bases and J by 8 bases, 14 bases remained unmatched.

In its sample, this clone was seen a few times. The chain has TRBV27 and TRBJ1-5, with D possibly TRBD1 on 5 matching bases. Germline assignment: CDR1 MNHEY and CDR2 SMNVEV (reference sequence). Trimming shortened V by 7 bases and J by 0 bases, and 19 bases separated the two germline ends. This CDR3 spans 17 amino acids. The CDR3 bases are TGTGCCAGCACTCCCCTTTCTGGGGCTGCTAGCAATCAGCCCCAGCATTTT. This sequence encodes CASTPLSGAASNQPQHF.

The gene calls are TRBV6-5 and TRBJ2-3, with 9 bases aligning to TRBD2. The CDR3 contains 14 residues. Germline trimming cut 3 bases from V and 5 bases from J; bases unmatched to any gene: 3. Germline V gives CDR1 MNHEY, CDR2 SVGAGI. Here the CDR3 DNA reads TGTGCCAGCAGTTATGCGGGAGGGAAAGATACGCAGTATTTT. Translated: CASSYAGGKDTQYF.

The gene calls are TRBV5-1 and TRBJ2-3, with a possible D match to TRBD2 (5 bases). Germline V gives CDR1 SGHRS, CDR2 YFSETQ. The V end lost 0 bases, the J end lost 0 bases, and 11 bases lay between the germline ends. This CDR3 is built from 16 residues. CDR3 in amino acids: CASSLEAEPSTDTQYF. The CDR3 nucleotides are TGCGCCAGCAGCTTGGAAGCGGAGCCTAGCACAGATACGCAGTATTTT. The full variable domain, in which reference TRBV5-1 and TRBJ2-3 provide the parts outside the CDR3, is KAGVTQTPRYLIKTRGQQVTLSCSPISGHRSVSWYQQTPGQGLQFLFEYFSETQRNKGNFPGRFSGRQFSNSRSEMNVSTLELGDSALYLCASSLEAEPSTDTQYFGPGTRLTVL.

In DNA, the CDR3 is TGTGCCAGCAGCCAAAAGACGACAGGGGTTGAACAAGAGACCCAGTACTTC. It encodes CASSQKTTGVEQETQYF. V usage is TRBV4-2 and J usage is TRBJ2-5, with 8 bases identical to TRBD1. The V and J ends lost 2 bases and 2 bases, in that order; junction bases with no gene match: 10. The CDR3 covers 17 residues. The germline V gene encodes CDR1 LGHNA and CDR2 YNFKEQ.

The CDR3 bases are TGTGCCAGCAGTGATACTAGCGGACCATACAATGAGCAGTTCTTC. The encoded protein is CASSDTSGPYNEQFF. The chain combines TRBV27 with TRBJ2-1, with 8 bases that match TRBD2. V shed 5 bases, J shed 4 bases, and the junction held 7 bases outside the gene matches. This CDR3 is built from 15 residues. The germline V gene encodes CDR1 MNHEY and CDR2 SMNVEV (reference sequence).

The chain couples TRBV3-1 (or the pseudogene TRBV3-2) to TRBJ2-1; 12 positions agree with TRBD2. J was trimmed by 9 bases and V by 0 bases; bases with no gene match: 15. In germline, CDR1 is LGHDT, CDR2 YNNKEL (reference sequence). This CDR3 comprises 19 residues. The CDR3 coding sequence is TGTGCCAGCAGCCAAGATGAGACTAGCGGGAGTTTCCCCGGGGGTGAGCAGTTCTTC. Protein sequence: CASSQDETSGSFPGGEQFF.

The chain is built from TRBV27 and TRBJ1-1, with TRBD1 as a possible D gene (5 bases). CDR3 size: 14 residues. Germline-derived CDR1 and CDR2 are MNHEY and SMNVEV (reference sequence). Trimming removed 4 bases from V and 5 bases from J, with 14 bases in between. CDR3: CASSSGGGGTEAFF. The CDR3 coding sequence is TGTGCCAGCAGTTCTGGGGGGGGTGGGACTGAAGCTTTCTTT.

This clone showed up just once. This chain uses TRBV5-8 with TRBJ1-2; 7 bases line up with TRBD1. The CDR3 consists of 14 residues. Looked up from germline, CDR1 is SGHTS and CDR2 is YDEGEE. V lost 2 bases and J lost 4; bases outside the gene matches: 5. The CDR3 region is CASSLGSGGYGYTF. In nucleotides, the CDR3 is TGTGCCAGCAGCTTAGGGTCAGGGGGCTATGGCTACACCTTC.

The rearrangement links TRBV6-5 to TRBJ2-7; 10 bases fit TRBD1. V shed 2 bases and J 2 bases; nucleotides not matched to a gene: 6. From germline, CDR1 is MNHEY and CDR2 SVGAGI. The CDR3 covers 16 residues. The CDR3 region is CASSYPAGTGAYEQYF. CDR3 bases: TGTGCCAGCAGTTACCCGGCCGGGACAGGGGCCTACGAGCAGTACTTC.

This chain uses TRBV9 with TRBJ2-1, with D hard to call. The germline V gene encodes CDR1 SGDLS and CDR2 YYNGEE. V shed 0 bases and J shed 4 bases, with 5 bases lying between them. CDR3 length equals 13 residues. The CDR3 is CASSVDRYNEQFF. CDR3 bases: TGTGCCAGCAGCGTAGACAGATACAATGAGCAGTTCTTC.

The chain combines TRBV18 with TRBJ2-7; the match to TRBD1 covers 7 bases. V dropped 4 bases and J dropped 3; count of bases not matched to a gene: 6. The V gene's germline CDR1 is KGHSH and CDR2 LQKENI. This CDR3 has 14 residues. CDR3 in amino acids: CASSLTGADYEQYF. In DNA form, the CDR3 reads TGTGCCAGCTCACTCACAGGGGCCGACTACGAGCAGTACTTC.

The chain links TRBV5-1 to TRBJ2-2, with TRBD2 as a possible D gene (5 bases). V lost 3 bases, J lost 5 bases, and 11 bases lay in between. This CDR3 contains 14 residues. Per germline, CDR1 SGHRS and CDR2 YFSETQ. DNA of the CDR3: TGCGCCAGCAGCTCCACTAGGACGACCGGGGAGCTGTTTTTT. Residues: CASSSTRTTGELFF.

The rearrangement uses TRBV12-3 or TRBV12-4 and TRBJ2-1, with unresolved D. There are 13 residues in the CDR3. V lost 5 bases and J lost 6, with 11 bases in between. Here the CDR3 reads CASSLLPGNEQFF. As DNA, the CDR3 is TGTGCCAGCAGTCTATTGCCCGGCAATGAGCAGTTCTTC.

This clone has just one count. The CDR3 region has the DNA TGTGCCAGTAGTATGTCGGTGAACACTGAAGCTTTCTTT. It yields the protein CASSMSVNTEAFF. The chain recombines TRBV19 with TRBJ1-1; D gene uncertain. The CDR3 length is 13 residues. CDR1 and CDR2 (germline): LNHDA, SQIVND (reference sequence). With 3 bases removed from V and 0 bases from J, the gap between germline ends came to 5 bases.

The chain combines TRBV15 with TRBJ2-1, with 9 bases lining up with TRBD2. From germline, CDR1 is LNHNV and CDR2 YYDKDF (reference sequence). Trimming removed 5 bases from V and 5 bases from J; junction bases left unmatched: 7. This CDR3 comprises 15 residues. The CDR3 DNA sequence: TGTGCCACCAGCCGATCAATAGCGGGGGACAATGAGCAGTTCTTC. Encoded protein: CATSRSIAGDNEQFF.

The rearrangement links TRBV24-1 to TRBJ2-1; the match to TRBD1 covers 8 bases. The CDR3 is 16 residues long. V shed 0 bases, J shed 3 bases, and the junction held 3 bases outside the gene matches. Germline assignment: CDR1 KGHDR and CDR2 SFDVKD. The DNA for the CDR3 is TGTGCCACCAGTGATTTGGACAGGGGCAGCTACAATGAGCAGTTCTTC. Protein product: CATSDLDRGSYNEQFF.

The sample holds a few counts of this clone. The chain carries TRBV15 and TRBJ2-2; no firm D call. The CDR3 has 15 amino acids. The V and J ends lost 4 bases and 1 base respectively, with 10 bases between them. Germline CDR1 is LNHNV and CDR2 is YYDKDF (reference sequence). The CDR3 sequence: CATSIGSENTGELFF. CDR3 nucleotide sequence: TGTGCCACCAGCATTGGCAGCGAGAACACCGGGGAGCTGTTTTTT.

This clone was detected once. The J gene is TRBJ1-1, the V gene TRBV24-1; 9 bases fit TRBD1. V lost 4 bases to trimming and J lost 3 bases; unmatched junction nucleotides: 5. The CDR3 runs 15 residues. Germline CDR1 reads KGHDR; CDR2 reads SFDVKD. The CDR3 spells CATSDPGQGDTEAFF. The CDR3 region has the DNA TGTGCCACCAGTGACCCGGGACAGGGCGACACTGAAGCTTTCTTT.

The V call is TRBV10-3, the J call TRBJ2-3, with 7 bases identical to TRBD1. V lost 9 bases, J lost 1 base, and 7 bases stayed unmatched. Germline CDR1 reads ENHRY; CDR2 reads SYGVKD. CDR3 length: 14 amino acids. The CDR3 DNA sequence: TGTGCCATTTGGACAGGATTGGGCACAGATACGCAGTATTTT. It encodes CAIWTGLGTDTQYF.

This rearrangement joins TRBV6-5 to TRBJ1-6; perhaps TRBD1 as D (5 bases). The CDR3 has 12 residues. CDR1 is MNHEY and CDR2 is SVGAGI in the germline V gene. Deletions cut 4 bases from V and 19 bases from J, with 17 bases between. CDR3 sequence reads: CASSSTTAFWHF. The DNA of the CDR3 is TGTGCCAGCAGTTCCACGACAGCTTTTTGGCACTTT.

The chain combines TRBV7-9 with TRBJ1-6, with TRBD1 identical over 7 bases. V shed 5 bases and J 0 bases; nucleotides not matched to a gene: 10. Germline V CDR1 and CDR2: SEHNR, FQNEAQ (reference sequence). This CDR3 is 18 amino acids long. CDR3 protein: CASSPRLGQSSYNSPLHF. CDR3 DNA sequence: TGTGCCAGCAGCCCCCGGTTGGGACAGAGCTCCTATAATTCACCCCTCCACTTT.

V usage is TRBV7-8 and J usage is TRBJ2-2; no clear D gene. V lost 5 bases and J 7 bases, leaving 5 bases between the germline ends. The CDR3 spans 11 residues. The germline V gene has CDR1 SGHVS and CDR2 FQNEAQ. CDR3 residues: CASSPHGELFF. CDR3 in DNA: TGTGCCAGCAGCCCCCACGGGGAGCTGTTTTTT. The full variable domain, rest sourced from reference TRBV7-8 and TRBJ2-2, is GAGVSQSPRYKVAKRGQDVALRCDPISGHVSLFWYQQALGQGPEFLTYFQNEAQLDKSGLPSDRFFAERPEGSVSTLKIQRTQQEDSAVYLCASSPHGELFFGEGSRLTVL.

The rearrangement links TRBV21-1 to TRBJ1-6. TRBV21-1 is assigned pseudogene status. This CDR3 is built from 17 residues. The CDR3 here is CASSKGGVGSGGSPLHF. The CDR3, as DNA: TGTGCCAGCAGCAAAGGAGGCGTCGGCAGTGGCGGTTCACCCCTCCACTTT.

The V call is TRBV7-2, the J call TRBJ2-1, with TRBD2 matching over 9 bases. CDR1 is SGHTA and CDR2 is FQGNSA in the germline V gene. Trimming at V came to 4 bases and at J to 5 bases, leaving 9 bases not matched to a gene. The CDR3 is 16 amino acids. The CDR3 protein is CASSSREGRLHNEQFF. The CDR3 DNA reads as TGTGCCAGCAGCTCGCGGGAGGGCCGACTGCACAATGAGCAGTTCTTC.

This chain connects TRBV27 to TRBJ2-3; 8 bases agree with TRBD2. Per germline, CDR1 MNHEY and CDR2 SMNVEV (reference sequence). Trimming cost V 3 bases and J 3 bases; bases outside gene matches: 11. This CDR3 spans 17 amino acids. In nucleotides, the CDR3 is TGTGCCAGCAGTTTCCTACCCGCGGGAGGAGGGACAGATACGCAGTATTTT. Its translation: CASSFLPAGGGTDTQYF.

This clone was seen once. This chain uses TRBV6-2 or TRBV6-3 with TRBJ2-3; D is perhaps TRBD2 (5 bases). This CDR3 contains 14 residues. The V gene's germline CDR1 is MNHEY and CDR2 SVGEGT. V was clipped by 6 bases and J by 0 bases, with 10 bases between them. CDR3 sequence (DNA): TGTGCCAGCAGCATACTAGGAAGCACAGATACGCAGTATTTT. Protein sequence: CASSILGSTDTQYF.

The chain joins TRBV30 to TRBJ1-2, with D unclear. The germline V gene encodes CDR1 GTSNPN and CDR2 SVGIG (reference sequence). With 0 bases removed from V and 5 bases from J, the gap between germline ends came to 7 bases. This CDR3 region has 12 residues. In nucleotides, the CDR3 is TGTGCCTGGAGTGTACAGCATTATGGCTACACCTTC. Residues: CAWSVQHYGYTF.

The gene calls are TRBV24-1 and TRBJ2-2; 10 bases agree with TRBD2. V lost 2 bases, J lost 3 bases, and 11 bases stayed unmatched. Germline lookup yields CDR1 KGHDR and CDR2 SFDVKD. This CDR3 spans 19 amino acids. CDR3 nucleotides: TGTGCCACCAGTGATTACAACGTAGCGGGAGGTTGGGACACCGGGGAGCTGTTTTTT. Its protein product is CATSDYNVAGGWDTGELFF.

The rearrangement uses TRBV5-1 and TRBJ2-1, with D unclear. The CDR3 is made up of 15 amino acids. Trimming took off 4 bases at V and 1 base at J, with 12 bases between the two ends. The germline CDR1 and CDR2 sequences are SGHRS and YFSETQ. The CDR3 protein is CASSGGAPSYNEQFF. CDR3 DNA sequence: TGCGCCAGCAGCGGCGGCGCTCCATCCTACAATGAGCAGTTCTTC.

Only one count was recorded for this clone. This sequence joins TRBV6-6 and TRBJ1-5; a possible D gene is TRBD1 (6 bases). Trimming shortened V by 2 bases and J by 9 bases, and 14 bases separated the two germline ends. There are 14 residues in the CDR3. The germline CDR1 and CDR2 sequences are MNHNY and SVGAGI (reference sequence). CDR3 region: CASSYPDRTGPQHF. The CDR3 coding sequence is TGTGCCAGCAGTTACCCTGACAGGACGGGGCCCCAGCATTTT.